A single T cell receptor (beta chain) is shown here with its context. This entry is derived from a study of blood T cell repertoires in COVID-19. About the research overall: Italy, Spain and the United States were the sources of the convalescent and acute COVID-19 samples. In each case, the material was cDNA or gDNA derived from T cells, B-cell-depleted T cells, or PBMCs.

Authors' data handling: For nucleated cells, counts were estimated from reference gene primer amplification. Profiled with immunoSEQ multiplex PCR; TCRdb holds only in-frame clones, not every one. The DNA was the basis for D and trimming; V, J and clone size are from that table. The sample gives some 250,000 clones, 86% of which show up once; approximately 12% is in the top ten. Material: peripheral blood. The sequence came from a young woman with COVID-19, enrolled during active disease.

CDR3 sequence: CATSWTGETEAFF. The DNA for the CDR3 is TGTGCCACCTCATGGACAGGGGAGACTGAAGCTTTCTTT. J is TRBJ1-1 and V is TRBV19; 9 bases align to TRBD1. Germline trimming cut 10 bases from V and 5 bases from J; bases unmatched to any gene: 8. Germline V gene data show CDR1 as LNHDA and CDR2 as SQIVND (reference sequence). This CDR3 is 13 amino acids long. Filled out from reference TRBV19 and TRBJ1-1, the complete variable domain reads DGGITQSPKYLFRKEGQNVTLSCEQNLNHDAMYWYRQDPGQGLRLIYYSQIVNDFQKGDIAEGYSVSREKKESFPLTVTSAQKNPTAFYLCATSWTGETEAFFGQGTRLTVV.